One sample yielded the 20 T cell receptor beta chains listed below, sequenced in a study of blood T cell repertoires in COVID-19. Data came from immunoSEQ multiplex PCR; TCRdb stores just in-frame clones and leaves some out. The table lists more than 150,000 clones, 84% of them singletons. Sequences were obtained from peripheral blood. These receptors all stem from a man aged 18 to 30 with active or convalescent COVID-19.

This chain connects TRBV6-5 to TRBJ2-1; 10 bases line up with TRBD1. The V gene's germline CDR1 is MNHEY and CDR2 SVGAGI. The CDR3 length is 15 residues. V shed 6 bases, J shed 6 bases, and the junction held 8 bases outside the gene matches. The CDR3 DNA follows: TGTGCCAGCAGAAAACCCGGGACAGGGGCCAATGAGCAGTTCTTC. Amino acid sequence: CASRKPGTGANEQFF.

A note on this clone: Other DNA sequences in this specimen translate into the identical CDR3. The rearrangement links TRBV29-1 to TRBJ2-1; 12 bases fit TRBD2. Germline CDR1 reads SQVTM; CDR2 reads ANQGSEA. J was trimmed by 7 bases and V by 4 bases; bases with no gene match: 2. There are 13 residues in the CDR3. CDR3 bases: TGCAGCGTTGGGACTAGCGGGGTAAATGAGCAGTTCTTC. Its translation: CSVGTSGVNEQFF.

The J gene is TRBJ1-4, the V gene TRBV7-6, with no clear D. V lost 5 bases to trimming and J lost 3 bases, with 7 bases between them. This CDR3 is built from 13 residues. Looked up from germline, CDR1 is SGHVS and CDR2 is FNYEAQ. CDR3 loop: CASSRRANEKLFF. DNA of the CDR3: TGTGCCAGCAGCCGACGGGCTAATGAAAAACTGTTTTTT.

This rearrangement joins TRBV24-1 to TRBJ2-2; a possible D gene is TRBD2 (5 bases). Looked up from germline, CDR1 is KGHDR and CDR2 is SFDVKD. This CDR3 contains 18 residues. V lost 4 bases to trimming and J lost 0 bases, with 17 bases between them. Here the CDR3 reads CATSEYPGYDPNTGELFF. The CDR3 DNA follows: TGTGCCACCAGTGAGTATCCGGGGTACGACCCGAACACCGGGGAGCTGTTTTTT.

The chain uses TRBV5-1 and TRBJ2-7; 10 nucleotides line up with TRBD1. Germline loops: CDR1 SGHRS, CDR2 YFSETQ. The CDR3 totals 15 residues. Trimming removed 2 bases from V and 2 bases from J; junction bases left unmatched: 4. The CDR3 spells CASSFRQGAAYEQYF. The CDR3 DNA follows: TGCGCCAGCAGCTTCCGACAGGGGGCAGCCTACGAGCAGTACTTC.

This clone was observed a single time. CDR3 loop: CASSQTSGRLQETQYF. CDR3 DNA: TGTGCCAGCAGCCAGACTAGCGGGAGGCTGCAAGAGACCCAGTACTTC. The chain is built from TRBV3-1 (or the pseudogene TRBV3-2) and TRBJ2-5; 13 positions agree with TRBD2. CDR1 and CDR2 from the germline V gene are LGHDT and YNNKEL (reference sequence). The CDR3 is 16 residues long. Trimming at V came to 3 bases and at J to 2 bases, leaving 3 bases not matched to a gene.

This clone was observed a few times. This chain uses TRBV2 with TRBJ1-2, with 8 bases that match TRBD1. Trimming at V came to 8 bases and at J to 4 bases, leaving 6 bases not matched to a gene. The germline gives CDR1 SNHLY, CDR2 FYNNEI. The CDR3 has 13 residues. The CDR3 DNA reads TGTGCCAGCTGGGCCGGACAGGGCTATGGCTACACCTTC. Amino acids: CASWAGQGYGYTF.

This chain links TRBV5-4 with TRBJ2-4; 7 bases match TRBD1. Germline values: CDR1 SGHNT, CDR2 YYREEE (reference sequence). The CDR3 length is 17 residues. V lost 0 bases to trimming and J lost 2 bases; unmatched junction nucleotides: 8. As DNA, the CDR3 is TGTGCCAGCAGCTTGGGCGAAAACAGGGGTTCCAAAAACATTCAGTACTTC. Protein product: CASSLGENRGSKNIQYF.

The chain combines TRBV11-3 with TRBJ1-6, with D unresolved. CDR1 is SGHNT, CDR2 YENEEA, per germline. The CDR3 contains 13 residues. Between the trimmed V and J ends, which lost 5 bases and 6 bases, there was a span of 8 bases. Here the CDR3 DNA reads TGTGCCAGCAGCCCCGGTCCTAATTCACCCCTCCACTTT. Protein product: CASSPGPNSPLHF.

This chain uses TRBV3-1 (or the pseudogene TRBV3-2) with TRBJ2-5, with TRBD2 identical over 9 bases. CDR1 is LGHDT and CDR2 is YNNKEL in the germline V gene (reference sequence). J gave up 0 bases and V 1 base, and 9 bases lay outside the gene matches. This CDR3 is 18 amino acids long. The CDR3 sequence is CASSQVGSSGAYQETQYF. In nucleotides, the CDR3 is TGTGCCAGCAGCCAAGTCGGGTCTAGCGGGGCGTACCAAGAGACCCAGTACTTC.

The sample holds one count of this clone. CDR3 amino acids: CASARDSNQPQHF. As DNA, the CDR3 is TGTGCCAGCGCGCGGGACAGCAATCAGCCCCAGCATTTT. J is TRBJ1-5 and V is TRBV2; the D gene is possibly TRBD1 (5 bases). The CDR3 has 13 residues. Germline V gene sequence: CDR1 SNHLY, CDR2 FYNNEI. The ends were cut back, 8 bases at V and 1 base at J, with 9 bases in the middle.

This clone came up a few times. The genes are TRBV5-4 and TRBJ1-5, with D unclear. The CDR3 extends over 12 amino acids. Looked up from germline, CDR1 is SGHNT and CDR2 is YYREEE (reference sequence). Deletions cut 1 base from V and 4 bases from J, with 3 bases between. In DNA, the CDR3 is TGTGCCAGCAGCTTGCCTAATCAGCCCCAGCATTTT. As protein: CASSLPNQPQHF.

V is TRBV9 and J is TRBJ2-7; TRBD2 is a possible D gene (6 bases). This CDR3 has 16 residues. Germline V lookup: CDR1 SGDLS, CDR2 YYNGEE. V lost 5 bases, J lost 3 bases, and 21 bases lay in between. DNA for the CDR3: TGTGCCAGCAGTCCGTTTGGGCGGGGACCCCACTACGAGCAGTACTTC. It translates to CASSPFGRGPHYEQYF.

The gene calls are TRBV18 and TRBJ2-2, with D tentatively TRBD2 (5 bases). The CDR3 is 19 residues long. CDR1 KGHSH and CDR2 LQKENI come from the germline V gene. Trimming shortened V by 0 bases and J by 2 bases, and 19 bases separated the two germline ends. CDR3 region: CASSPPSSLTLLNTGELFF. The DNA for the CDR3 is TGTGCCAGCTCACCACCCTCTAGCCTAACTCTCCTAAACACCGGGGAGCTGTTTTTT.

V is TRBV7-8 and J is TRBJ1-1, with no clear D. V was trimmed by 2 bases and J by 3 bases, leaving 7 bases between them. This CDR3 is 13 amino acids long. Germline V lookup: CDR1 SGHVS, CDR2 FQNEAQ. The CDR3 DNA reads TGTGCCAGCAGCTTAACGGGTCACACTGAAGCTTTCTTT. Amino acid sequence: CASSLTGHTEAFF.

This clone was observed at least ten times. This rearrangement joins TRBV7-9 to TRBJ2-7; 9 bases fit TRBD1. The CDR3 loop spans 15 amino acids. The V segment lost 2 bases and the J segment 4 bases; nucleotides outside the gene matches: 6. Germline lookup yields CDR1 SEHNR and CDR2 FQNEAQ (reference sequence). CDR3 amino acids: CASSLFGTGSYEQYF. For the CDR3, the DNA is TGTGCCAGCAGCTTATTCGGGACAGGGAGTTACGAGCAGTACTTC.

The chain is built from TRBV2 and TRBJ2-2, with TRBD1 as a possible D gene (6 bases). The CDR3 is 15 residues long. Trimming shortened V by 6 bases and J by 6 bases, and 17 bases separated the two germline ends. Looked up from germline, CDR1 is SNHLY and CDR2 is FYNNEI. DNA for the CDR3: TGTGCCAGCAGCGGGCAGGGGCCCGTAGCCGGGGAGCTGTTTTTT. It specifies CASSGQGPVAGELFF.

CDR3 in amino acids: CASSPSWGLPSYEQYF. The CDR3 DNA reads TGTGCCAGCAGCCCGAGTTGGGGCCTTCCTTCCTACGAGCAGTACTTC. The chain is built from TRBV5-5 and TRBJ2-7; possible D gene TRBD1, 5 bases. CDR3 size: 16 residues. CDR1 is SGHKS, CDR2 YYEKEE, per germline (reference sequence). Deletions cut 4 bases from V and 1 base from J, with 18 bases between.

This chain joins TRBV5-6 and TRBJ1-4; the D gene is possibly TRBD1 (6 bases). This CDR3 is 15 amino acids long. V dropped 4 bases and J dropped 8 bases, with 18 bases sitting between them. Germline CDR1 reads SGHDT; CDR2 reads YYEEEE. As DNA, the CDR3 is TGTGCCAGCAGCCGTGGGTGGACAGCGGAAGAAAAACTGTTTTTT. Translating gives CASSRGWTAEEKLFF. The full variable domain, its missing parts supplied by reference TRBV5-6 and TRBJ1-4, is DAGVTQSPTHLIKTRGQQVTLRCSPKSGHDTVSWYQQALGQGPQFIFQYYEEEERQRGNFPDRFSGHQFPNYSSELNVNALLLGDSALYLCASSRGWTAEEKLFFGSGTQLSVL.

The chain uses TRBV19 and TRBJ1-2, with a weak D call TRBD1 (6 bases). Trimming left V 7 bases short and J 1 base short, with 16 bases between. CDR1 is LNHDA, CDR2 SQIVND, per germline (reference sequence). The CDR3 sequence is 15 residues long. The CDR3 here is CASTGGQLSNYGYTF. The CDR3 DNA sequence: TGTGCCAGTACCGGAGGACAGCTGAGTAACTATGGCTACACCTTC.